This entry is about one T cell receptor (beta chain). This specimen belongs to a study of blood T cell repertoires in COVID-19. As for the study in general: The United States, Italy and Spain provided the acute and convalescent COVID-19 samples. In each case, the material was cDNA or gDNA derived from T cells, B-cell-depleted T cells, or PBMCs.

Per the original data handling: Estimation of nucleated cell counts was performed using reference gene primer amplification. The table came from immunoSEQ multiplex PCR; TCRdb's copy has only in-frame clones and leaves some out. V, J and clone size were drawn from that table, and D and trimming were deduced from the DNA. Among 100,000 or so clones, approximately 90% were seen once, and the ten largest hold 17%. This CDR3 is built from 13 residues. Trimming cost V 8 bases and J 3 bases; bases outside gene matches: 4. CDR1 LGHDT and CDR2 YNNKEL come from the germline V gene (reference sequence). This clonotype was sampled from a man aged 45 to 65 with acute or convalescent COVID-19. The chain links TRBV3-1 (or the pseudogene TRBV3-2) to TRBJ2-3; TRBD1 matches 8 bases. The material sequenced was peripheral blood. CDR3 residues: CASARTGTDTQYF. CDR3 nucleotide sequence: TGTGCCAGCGCTCGGACAGGGACAGATACGCAGTATTTT.